This T cell receptor (beta chain) was recovered during a study of blood T cells in healthy people across ages (dated by TCRdb to about 2015). Regarding the study in general: In model experiments, roughly one uniquely barcoded TCR beta cDNA molecule per two T cells was captured by template switching. To track age-related changes in TCR beta repertoire diversity, the study relied on deep sequencing normalized with unique cDNA molecular identifiers. Four age groups were formed from the donors: young (average roughly 16 years), middle-aged (just under 40), aged (approximately 60) and long-lived (more than 75). To avoid experimental bias, donors of different ages were distributed randomly across sequencing lanes. Using the same blood draw, the study looked at two additional independent replicas of 1 million unique cDNA reads for two donors, one aged 18 to 29 and the other aged 80 or older.

Results and caveats for the whole study, not just this receptor: Donor CMV infection status was unknown, potentially confounding age-related changes in expanded clonotypes. Observed TCR beta diversity per million T cells fell roughly linearly with age, and a significant reduction was already apparent by age roughly 40. Since profiling was done on bulk unsorted PBMCs, naive and antigen-experienced compartments could not be conclusively compared. There was a strong correlation between observed TCR beta diversity and the percentage of naive T cells measured by flow cytometry. Estimates of total diversity based on one million sequenced T cells were regarded as lower bounds and as underestimates. Compared with the aged group, the long-lived group had more naive CD4+ T cells, fewer expanded clones and increased TCR diversity, a pattern suggesting age selection.

The library came from 5' RACE. The run used an Illumina HiSeq 2500. A second roughly 6 to 11 cycle PCR used a sample-barcoded 5' primer and a J-beta primer mix. Each TCR beta cDNA molecule received a unique molecular identifier from a template-switch 5' adaptor carrying 12 random nucleotides. At least 3 million CDR3-containing paired-end reads were obtained from each sample. First-strand cDNA was synthesized from all RNA with the Mint cDNA synthesis kit, primed by a TRBC-specific oligonucleotide. Following uracil-DNA glycosylase treatment, a first 18-cycle PCR with universal primers M1SS and BC2_uni_R was performed on all cDNA. On the study's bioinformatics: For normalization, 1 million high-quality reads, each with a distinct molecular identifier, were randomly selected from each sample. Reads sharing molecular identifiers were discarded rather than binned into consensus sequences. MiTCR, run with a Q25 quality threshold and the strictest error-elimination algorithm, handled CDR3 identification, clonotype clustering and error correction. Lower-bound total TCR beta diversity was estimated with a nonparametric unseen species model using Euler transformation. TCRdb's own reprocessing of the public reads used fastp at Q25 and MiXCR and kept productive beta chains. Each entry is one CDR3 protein sequence, shown with its most common DNA and genes. It is TCRdb's table, rather than the study itself, that gives the V and J calls and clone size. Recorded for this sample are 700,000 to 800,000 distinct CDR3 sequences; roughly two fifths of them occurred a single time. The ten most abundant clones make up 20% to 25% of the sample.

The donors were some 39 Caucasian individuals from Russia, aged roughly 6 to 100 years, who were systemically healthy. About 10 milliliters of peripheral blood were drawn from each donor into EDTA-treated Vacutainer tubes. PBMCs were isolated by Ficoll-Paque density-gradient centrifugation, with at least 6 million obtained per sample. Trizol reagent was used to extract total RNA from PBMCs, with at least 6 micrograms per sample. For every donor, an aliquot of PBMCs went through flow cytometry to measure the percentages of naive CD45RAhigh/CD27high T cells. Turning to this clonotype: It lacks a known antigen. No clone much larger than this one lies a single base away; base qualities are absent.

Between the V and J ends, shortened by 3 bases and 6 bases respectively, the junction contains 10 bases. Looking up the germline V gene (reference sequence) yields CDR1 DFQATT and CDR2 SNEGSKA. The CDR3 has 12 amino acids, counting the end cysteine and phenylalanine. Only the CDR3 DNA is retained, 36 bases long and in frame from the first base. The source is a woman in her sixties in good health. This sequence uses TRBV20-1 and TRBJ2-3; the D segment may tentatively be TRBD1 or TRBD2, each giving 6 matched bases. The sample consisted of blood. The CDR3 region: CSARGGWDTQYF. The sequence in DNA is TGCAGTGCTAGGGGGGGCTGGGATACGCAGTATTTT.